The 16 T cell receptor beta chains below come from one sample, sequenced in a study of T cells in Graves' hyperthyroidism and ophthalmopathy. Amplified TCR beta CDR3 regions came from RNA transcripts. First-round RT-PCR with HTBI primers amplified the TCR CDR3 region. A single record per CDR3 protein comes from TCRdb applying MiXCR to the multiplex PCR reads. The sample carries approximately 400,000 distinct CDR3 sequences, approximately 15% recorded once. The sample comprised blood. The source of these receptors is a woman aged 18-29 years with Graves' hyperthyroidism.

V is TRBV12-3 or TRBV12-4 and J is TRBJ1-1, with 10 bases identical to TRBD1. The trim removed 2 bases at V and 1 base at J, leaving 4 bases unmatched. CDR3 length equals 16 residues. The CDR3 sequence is CASSLRDRGRNTEAFF. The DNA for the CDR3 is TGTGCCAGCAGTTTAAGGGACAGGGGCCGGAACACTGAAGCTTTCTTT.

For the CDR3, the DNA is TGTGCCAGCAGTTACGCACTCGTTCGGGACACTGAAGCTTTCTTT. Translation gives CASSYALVRDTEAFF. This chain joins TRBV6-6 and TRBJ1-1; D uncertain. Trimming pared 2 bases from V and 3 bases from J, leaving 13 bases between. The CDR3 extends over 15 amino acids. Germline-derived CDR1 and CDR2 are MNHNY and SVGAGI (reference sequence).

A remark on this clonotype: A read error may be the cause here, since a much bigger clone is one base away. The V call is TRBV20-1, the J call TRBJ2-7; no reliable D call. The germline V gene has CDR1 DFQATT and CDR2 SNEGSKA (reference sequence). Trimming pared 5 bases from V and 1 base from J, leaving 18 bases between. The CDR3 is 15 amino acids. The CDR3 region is CSAPRNLDWSYEQYF. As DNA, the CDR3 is TGCAGTGCTCCCCGGAACCTCGATTGGTCCTACGAGCAGTACTTC.

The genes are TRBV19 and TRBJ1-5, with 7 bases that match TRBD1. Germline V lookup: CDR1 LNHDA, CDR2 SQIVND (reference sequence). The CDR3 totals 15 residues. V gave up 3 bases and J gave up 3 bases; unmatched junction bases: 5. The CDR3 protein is CASSIGTAYNQPQHF. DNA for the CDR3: TGTGCCAGTAGTATTGGGACAGCCTACAATCAGCCCCAGCATTTT.

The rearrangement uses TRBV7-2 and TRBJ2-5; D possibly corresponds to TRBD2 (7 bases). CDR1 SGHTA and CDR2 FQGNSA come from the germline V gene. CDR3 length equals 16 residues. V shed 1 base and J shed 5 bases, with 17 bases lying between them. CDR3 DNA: TGTGCCAGCAGCTTAGATCGGGGGGCCCGTGGGGAGACCCAGTACTTC. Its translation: CASSLDRGARGETQYF.

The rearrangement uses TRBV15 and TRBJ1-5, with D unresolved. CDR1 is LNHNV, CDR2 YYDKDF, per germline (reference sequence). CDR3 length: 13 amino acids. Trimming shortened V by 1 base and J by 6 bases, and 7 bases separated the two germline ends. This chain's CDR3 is CATSRGVGQPQHF. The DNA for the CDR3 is TGTGCCACCAGCAGAGGGGTGGGTCAGCCCCAGCATTTT.

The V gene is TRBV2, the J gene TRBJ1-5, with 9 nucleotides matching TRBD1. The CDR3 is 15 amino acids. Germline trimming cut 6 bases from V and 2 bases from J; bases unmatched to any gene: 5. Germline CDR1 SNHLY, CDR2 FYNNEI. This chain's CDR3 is CASRGDRVGNQPQHF. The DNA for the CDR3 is TGTGCCAGCAGGGGGGACAGGGTGGGCAATCAGCCCCAGCATTTT.

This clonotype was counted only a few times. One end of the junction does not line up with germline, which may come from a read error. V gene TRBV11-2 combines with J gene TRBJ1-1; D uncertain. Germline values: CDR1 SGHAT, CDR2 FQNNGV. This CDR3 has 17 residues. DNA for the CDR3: TGTGCCGGCAGCCAAGACCCCTCCCTTACCTCGAACACTGAAGCTTTCTTT. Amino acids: CAGSQDPSLTSNTEAFF.

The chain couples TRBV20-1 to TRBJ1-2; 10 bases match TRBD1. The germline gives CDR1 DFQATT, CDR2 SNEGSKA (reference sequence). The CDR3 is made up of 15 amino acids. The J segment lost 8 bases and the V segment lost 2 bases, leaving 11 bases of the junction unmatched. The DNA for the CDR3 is TGCAGTGCTAGACCAACCGGGACAGGGGCCGTCGGCTACACCTTC. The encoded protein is CSARPTGTGAVGYTF.

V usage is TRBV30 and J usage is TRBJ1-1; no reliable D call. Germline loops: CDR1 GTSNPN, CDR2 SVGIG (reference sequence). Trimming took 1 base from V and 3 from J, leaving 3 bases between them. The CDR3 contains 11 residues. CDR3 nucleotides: TGTGCCTGGAGTGGGGACACTGAAGCTTTCTTT. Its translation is CAWSGDTEAFF. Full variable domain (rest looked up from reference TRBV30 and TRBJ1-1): SQTIHQWPATLVQPVGSPLSLECTVEGTSNPNLYWYRQAAGRGLQLLFYSVGIGQISSEVPQNLSASRPQDRQFILSSKKLLLSDSGFYLCAWSGDTEAFFGQGTRLTVV.

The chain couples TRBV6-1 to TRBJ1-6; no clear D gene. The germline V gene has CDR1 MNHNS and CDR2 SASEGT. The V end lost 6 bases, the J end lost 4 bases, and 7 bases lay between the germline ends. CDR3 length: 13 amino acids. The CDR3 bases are TGTGCCAGCAGCGACGAGTATAATTCACCCCTCCACTTT. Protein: CASSDEYNSPLHF.

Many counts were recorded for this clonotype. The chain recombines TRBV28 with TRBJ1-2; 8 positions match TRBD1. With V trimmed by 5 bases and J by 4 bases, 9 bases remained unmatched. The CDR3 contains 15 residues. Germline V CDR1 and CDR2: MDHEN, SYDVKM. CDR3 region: CASSQISQGGYGYTF. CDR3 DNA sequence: TGTGCCAGCAGTCAAATCTCACAGGGGGGCTATGGCTACACCTTC.

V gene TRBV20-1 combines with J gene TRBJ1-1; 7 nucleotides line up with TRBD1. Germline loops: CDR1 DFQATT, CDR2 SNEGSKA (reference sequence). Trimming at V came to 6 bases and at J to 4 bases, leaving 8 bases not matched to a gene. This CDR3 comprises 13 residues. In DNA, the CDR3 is TGCAGTGCCCCGCAGGGGGGGGCCACTGAAGCTTTCTTT. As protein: CSAPQGGATEAFF.

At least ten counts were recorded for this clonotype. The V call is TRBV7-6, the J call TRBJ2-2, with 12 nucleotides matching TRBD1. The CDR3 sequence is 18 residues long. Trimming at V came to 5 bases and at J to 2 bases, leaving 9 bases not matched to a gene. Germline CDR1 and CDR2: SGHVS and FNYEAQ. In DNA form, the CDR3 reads TGTGCCAGCAGCCCGGGGACAGGGGGCTACGGTAACACCGGGGAGCTGTTTTTT. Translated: CASSPGTGGYGNTGELFF.

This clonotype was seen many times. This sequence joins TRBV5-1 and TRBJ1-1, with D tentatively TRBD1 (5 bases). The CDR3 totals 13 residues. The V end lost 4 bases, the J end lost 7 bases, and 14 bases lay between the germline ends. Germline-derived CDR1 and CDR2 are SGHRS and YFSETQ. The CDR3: CASSAPGRDEAFF. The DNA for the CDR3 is TGCGCCAGCAGCGCCCCGGGGCGCGATGAAGCTTTCTTT.

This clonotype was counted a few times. CDR3 protein: CATSSLTTGNTIYF. CDR3 DNA: TGTGCCACCAGCAGTTTAACGACTGGAAACACCATATATTTT. The gene calls are TRBV15 and TRBJ1-3; D gene unclear. The V gene's germline CDR1 is LNHNV and CDR2 YYDKDF (reference sequence). The V and J ends lost 3 bases and 2 bases respectively, with 8 bases between them. There are 14 residues in the CDR3.